Reported below is one T cell receptor (beta chain). TCRdb's copy holds only in-frame clones and misses some; the assay was immunoSEQ multiplex PCR. Altogether about 110,000 clones are present, about 81% being singletons, with the ten largest covering 4% to 5%. J lost 4 bases, V lost 5 bases, and 7 bases had no gene match. The CDR3 is 14 amino acids. The germline gives CDR1 LNHDA, CDR2 SQIVND (reference sequence). This sample is part of a study of T cell responses to AZD1222 COVID-19 vaccine. The chain is built from TRBV19 and TRBJ1-1; 7 bases are shared with TRBD1. The TCR comes from an adult in good health. The sequencing here drew on peripheral blood, taken on day 0 of AZD1222 vaccination. CDR3 amino acids: CASSLRQGPTEAFF. The CDR3 coding sequence is TGTGCCAGTAGTCTTCGACAGGGACCCACTGAAGCTTTCTTT.